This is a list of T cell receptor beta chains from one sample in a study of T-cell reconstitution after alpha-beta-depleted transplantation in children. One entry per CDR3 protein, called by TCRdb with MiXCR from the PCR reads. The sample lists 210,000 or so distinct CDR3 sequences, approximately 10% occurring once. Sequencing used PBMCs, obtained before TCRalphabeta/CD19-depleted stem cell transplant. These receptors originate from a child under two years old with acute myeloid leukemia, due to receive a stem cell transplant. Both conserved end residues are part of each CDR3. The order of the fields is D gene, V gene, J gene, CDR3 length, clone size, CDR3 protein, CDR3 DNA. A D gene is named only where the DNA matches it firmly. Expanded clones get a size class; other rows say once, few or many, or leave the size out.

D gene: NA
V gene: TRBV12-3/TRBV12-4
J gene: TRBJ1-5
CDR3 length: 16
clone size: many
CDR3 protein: CASTRGTKYSNQPQHF
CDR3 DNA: TGTGCCAGCACGCGGGGTACCAAATATAGCAATCAGCCCCAGCATTTT

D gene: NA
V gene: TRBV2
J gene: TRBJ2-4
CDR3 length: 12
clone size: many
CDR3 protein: CASSEEDALQYF
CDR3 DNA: TGTGCCAGCAGTGAAGAGGATGCTCTTCAGTACTTC

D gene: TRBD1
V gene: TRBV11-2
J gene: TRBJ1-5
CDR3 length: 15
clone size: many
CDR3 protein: CASSSGQGSRQPQHF
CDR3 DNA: TGTGCCAGCAGCTCTGGACAGGGGTCCCGTCAGCCCCAGCATTTT

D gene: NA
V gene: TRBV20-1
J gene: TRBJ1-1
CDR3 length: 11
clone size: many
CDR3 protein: CSAFDYTEAFF
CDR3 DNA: TGCAGTGCTTTCGACTACACTGAAGCTTTCTTT

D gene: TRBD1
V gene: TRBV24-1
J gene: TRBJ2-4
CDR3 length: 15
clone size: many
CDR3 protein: CATSDVRDRENIQYF
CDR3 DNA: TGTGCCACCAGTGACGTCCGGGACAGGGAGAACATTCAGTACTTC

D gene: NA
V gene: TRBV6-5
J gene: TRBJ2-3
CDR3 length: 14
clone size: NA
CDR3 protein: CASSYSRGVDTQYF
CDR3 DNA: TGTGCCAGCAGTTACTCGAGAGGGGTAGATACGCAGTATTTT

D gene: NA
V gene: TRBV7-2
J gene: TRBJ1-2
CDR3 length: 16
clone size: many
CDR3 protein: CASSYQTRGGPYGYTF
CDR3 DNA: TGTGCCAGCAGCTACCAAACCAGGGGAGGCCCCTATGGCTACACCTTC

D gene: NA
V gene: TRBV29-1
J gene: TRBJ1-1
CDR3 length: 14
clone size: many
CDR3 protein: CSVGRGTKNTEAFF
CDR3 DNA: TGCAGCGTTGGACGCGGTACCAAGAACACTGAAGCTTTCTTT

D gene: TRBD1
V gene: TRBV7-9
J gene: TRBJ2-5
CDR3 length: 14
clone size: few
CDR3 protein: CASSLRGGDETQYF
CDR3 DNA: TGTGCCAGCAGCTTAAGAGGGGGCGATGAGACCCAGTACTTC

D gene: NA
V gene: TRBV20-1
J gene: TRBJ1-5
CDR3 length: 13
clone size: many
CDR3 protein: CSARGSINQPQHF
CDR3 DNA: TGCAGTGCTAGGGGCAGCATTAATCAGCCCCAGCATTTT

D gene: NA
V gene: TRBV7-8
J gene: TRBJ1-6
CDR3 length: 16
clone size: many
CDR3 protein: CASSPLVAGDNSPLHF
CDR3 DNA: TGTGCCAGCAGCCCCCTGGTGGCAGGGGATAATTCACCCCTCCACTTT